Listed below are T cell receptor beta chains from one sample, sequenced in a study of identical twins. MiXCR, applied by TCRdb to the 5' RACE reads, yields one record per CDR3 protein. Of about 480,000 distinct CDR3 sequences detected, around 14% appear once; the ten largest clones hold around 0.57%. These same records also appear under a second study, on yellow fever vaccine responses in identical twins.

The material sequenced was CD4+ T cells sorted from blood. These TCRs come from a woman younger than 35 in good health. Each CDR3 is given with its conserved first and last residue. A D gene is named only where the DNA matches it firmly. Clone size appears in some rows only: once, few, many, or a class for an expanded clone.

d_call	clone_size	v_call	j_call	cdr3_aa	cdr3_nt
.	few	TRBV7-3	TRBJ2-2	CASRQGLTGELFF	TGTGCCAGCAGACAGGGTCTCACCGGGGAGCTGTTTTTT
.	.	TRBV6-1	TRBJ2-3	CASRLDRLSTDTQYF	TGTGCCAGCAGACTTGACAGGCTCAGCACAGATACGCAGTATTTT
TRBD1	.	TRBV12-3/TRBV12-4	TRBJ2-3	CASSNTGQPNTDTQYF	TGTGCCAGCAGTAACACGGGACAGCCCAACACAGATACGCAGTATTTT
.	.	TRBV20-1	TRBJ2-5	CSAEPGPPEEETQYF	TGCAGTGCCGAACCTGGACCTCCCGAGGAAGAGACCCAGTACTTC
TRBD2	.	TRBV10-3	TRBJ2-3	CAISEAGVDTQYF	TGTGCCATCAGTGAAGCGGGAGTAGATACGCAGTATTTT
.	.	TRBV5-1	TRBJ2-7	CASTREGQSSYEQYF	TGCGCCAGCACTCGGGAGGGACAGAGCTCCTACGAGCAGTACTTC
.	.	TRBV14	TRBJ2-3	CASSRGKGPSTDTQYF	TGTGCCAGCAGCCGAGGGAAGGGGCCAAGCACAGATACGCAGTATTTT
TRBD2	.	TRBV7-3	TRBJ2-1	CASSPTSGESRQFF	TGTGCCAGCAGCCCCACTAGCGGGGAGTCGAGGCAGTTCTTC
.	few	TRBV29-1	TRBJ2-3	CSVEIAGDTQYF	TGCAGCGTTGAAATTGCGGGAGATACGCAGTATTTT
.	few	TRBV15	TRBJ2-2	CATSRDPGALNTGELFF	TGTGCCACCAGCAGAGATCCGGGGGCTTTGAACACCGGGGAGCTGTTTTTT
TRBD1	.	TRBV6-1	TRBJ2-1	CASSERTGRSYNEQFF	TGTGCCAGCAGTGAAAGGACAGGGAGGTCCTACAATGAGCAGTTCTTC